These 18 T cell receptor beta chains were sequenced from one sample in a study of T cells after yellow fever vaccination. TCRdb redid the calling of the 5' RACE reads with MiXCR, one entry per CDR3 protein. The sample records around 400,000 distinct CDR3 sequences, roughly 11% being singletons. Sequenced here: PBMCs, sampled on the day of the first yellow fever vaccination. These receptors all stem from a young man who received the YFV17D yellow fever vaccine.

The V gene is TRBV7-9, the J gene TRBJ2-7; D tentatively fits TRBD1 or TRBD2 (5 bases each). The CDR3 covers 13 residues. Germline CDR1 is SEHNR and CDR2 is FQNEAQ (reference sequence). The V gene lost 4 bases and the J gene lost 3 bases, with 10 bases spanning the gap. The CDR3 sequence is CASSSGRYYEQYV. The CDR3 DNA sequence: TGTGCCAGCAGCTCGGGACGGTACTACGAGCAGTACGTC.

This clonotype was picked up a small number of times. The J gene is TRBJ2-1, the V gene TRBV30; TRBD2 aligns across 11 bases. Trimming at V came to 5 bases and at J to 8 bases, leaving 8 bases not matched to a gene. The CDR3 has 14 residues. From germline, CDR1 is GTSNPN and CDR2 SVGIG (reference sequence). The chain's CDR3 is CAWYPSGGKDEQFF. CDR3 nucleotide sequence: TGTGCCTGGTATCCTAGCGGGGGGAAGGATGAGCAGTTCTTC. Looking up the rest from reference TRBV30 and TRBJ2-1 gives the full variable domain: SQTIHQWPATLVQPVGSPLSLECTVEGTSNPNLYWYRQAAGRGLQLLFYSVGIGQISSEVPQNLSASRPQDRQFILSSKKLLLSDSGFYLCAWYPSGGKDEQFFGPGTRLTVL.

This clonotype was observed at least ten times. Germline is not matched at one junction end, which may reflect a read error. The chain joins TRBV7-3 to TRBJ2-2, with 11 positions matching TRBD1. This CDR3 has 15 residues. Looked up from germline, CDR1 is SGHTA and CDR2 is FQGTGA. The CDR3 DNA is TGCGCCAGCAGCCCAGGGACAGGGGGCACCGGGGAGCTGTTTTTT. This gives the protein CASSPGTGGTGELFF.

As to this clonotype: A read error may produce the germline difference seen at one junction end. V and J are TRBV7-2 and TRBJ1-1; D ambiguous. The CDR3 sequence is 14 residues long. Germline CDR1 and CDR2: SGHTA and FQGNSA. CDR3 DNA sequence: TGTGCCAGCAGCTTCGAGGCGAGTGGCACTGAGGCTTTCTTT. Its protein product is CASSFEASGTEAFF.

V and J are TRBV10-3 and TRBJ1-4; 8 nucleotides agree with TRBD1. The V gene's germline CDR1 is ENHRY and CDR2 SYGVKD. This CDR3 is built from 17 residues. The V segment lost 6 bases and the J segment 7 bases; nucleotides outside the gene matches: 16. CDR3 amino acids: CAISSPSPRGQGEKLFF. The CDR3 DNA sequence: TGTGCCATCAGCTCGCCGAGCCCCAGAGGACAGGGTGAAAAACTGTTTTTT.

The chain recombines TRBV4-1 with TRBJ1-1; 10 bases line up with TRBD1. V gave up 4 bases and J gave up 1 base; unmatched junction bases: 3. CDR3 size: 15 residues. CDR1 and CDR2 (germline): MGHRA, YSYEKL. CDR3 amino acids: CASSLRDRGNTEAFF. The CDR3 bases are TGCGCCAGCAGCCTCCGGGACAGGGGGAACACTGAAGCTTTCTTT.

Only a few counts were recorded for this clonotype. The CDR3 sequence is CASSIEPVRVHTF. In DNA, the CDR3 is TGTGCCAGTAGTATAGAGCCTGTGAGGGTCCACACCTTC. The V and J genes are TRBV19 and TRBJ1-2; D gene uncertain. Trimming shortened V by 0 bases and J by 12 bases, and 14 bases separated the two germline ends. CDR3 length: 13 residues. Germline-derived CDR1 and CDR2 are LNHDA and SQIVND (reference sequence).

This clonotype was picked up a small number of times. This CDR3 reads CASSFNGEGQPQHF. CDR3 DNA: TGCGCCAGCAGCTTTAACGGGGAGGGTCAGCCCCAGCATTTT. The chain combines TRBV5-1 with TRBJ1-5; no definite D call. V dropped 2 bases and J dropped 6 bases, with 12 bases sitting between them. Germline V gene sequence: CDR1 SGHRS, CDR2 YFSETQ. The CDR3 sequence is 14 residues long. The full variable domain, with the rest looked up from reference TRBV5-1 and TRBJ1-5, is KAGVTQTPRYLIKTRGQQVTLSCSPISGHRSVSWYQQTPGQGLQFLFEYFSETQRNKGNFPGRFSGRQFSNSRSEMNVSTLELGDSALYLCASSFNGEGQPQHFGDGTRLSIL.

Many counts were recorded for this clonotype. This chain connects TRBV7-2 to TRBJ2-1, with TRBD1 matching 7 bases. Trimming cost V 6 bases and J 9 bases; bases outside gene matches: 11. CDR3 size: 14 residues. The germline gives CDR1 SGHTA, CDR2 FQGNSA. CDR3 DNA sequence: TGTGCCAGCAGTAGGGGGCCCCCCAGGGGTGAGCAGTTCTTC. This translates into CASSRGPPRGEQFF. The entire variable domain, with the rest obtained from reference TRBV7-2 and TRBJ2-1, is as follows: GAGVSQSPSNKVTEKGKDVELRCDPISGHTALYWYRQSLGQGLEFLIYFQGNSAPDKSGLPSDRFSAERTGGSVSTLTIQRTQQEDSAVYLCASSRGPPRGEQFFGPGTRLTVL.

CDR3 sequence (DNA): TGTGCCAGCAGCCAGCAACAGGGTAACACTGAAGCTTTCTTT. Encoded protein: CASSQQQGNTEAFF. The rearrangement links TRBV4-2 to TRBJ1-1; D might be TRBD1 (6 bases). The CDR3 sequence is 14 residues long. V was pared by 3 bases and J by 2 bases, with 10 bases between. Germline V gives CDR1 LGHNA, CDR2 YNFKEQ.

This clonotype was observed a handful of times. This chain uses TRBV12-3 or TRBV12-4 with TRBJ2-4, with 10 bases aligning to TRBD1. The length of the CDR3 is 16 residues. The J segment lost 4 bases and the V segment lost 6 bases, leaving 9 bases of the junction unmatched. The CDR3 sequence is CASRLLRTGGKNIQYF. For the CDR3, the DNA is TGTGCCAGCAGGCTCCTAAGGACAGGGGGGAAAAACATTCAGTACTTC.

V gene TRBV14 combines with J gene TRBJ2-3; no clear D gene. This CDR3 has 16 residues. Trimming removed 4 bases at V and 3 bases at J, with 17 bases between. Germline assignment: CDR1 SGHDN and CDR2 FVKESK. This CDR3 reads CASSRRPGVLTDTQYF. The CDR3 bases are TGTGCCAGCAGCCGACGACCAGGTGTTTTGACAGATACGCAGTATTTT.

In its sample, this clonotype was seen many times. The chain employs TRBV4-3 and TRBJ2-1, with a weak D call TRBD2 (5 bases). Deletions cut 0 bases from V and 6 bases from J, with 6 bases between. Looked up from germline, CDR1 is LGHNA and CDR2 is YSLEER. The CDR3 consists of 13 residues. The CDR3 sequence is CASSQELVNEQFF. In nucleotides, the CDR3 is TGCGCCAGCAGCCAAGAACTAGTCAATGAGCAGTTCTTC.

This clonotype was counted many times. The chain uses TRBV5-1 and TRBJ2-7, with no clear D. Per the germline V gene, CDR1 is SGHRS and CDR2 is YFSETQ. This CDR3 has 14 amino acids. V was cut by 2 bases and J by 2 bases, with 11 bases left in between. The CDR3 protein is CASSFSQPTYEQYF. The CDR3 DNA is TGCGCCAGCAGCTTTTCCCAGCCAACCTACGAGCAGTACTTC.

This clonotype came up a few times. The V gene is TRBV28, the J gene TRBJ2-2; the D is unclear. The CDR3 contains 15 residues. The germline V gene has CDR1 MDHEN and CDR2 SYDVKM. The V end lost 8 bases, the J end lost 3 bases, and 16 bases lay between the germline ends. The CDR3 here is CASSVSYGYTGELFF. In DNA, the CDR3 is TGTGCCAGCTCAGTTTCCTACGGCTACACCGGGGAGCTGTTTTTT.

This clonotype was seen more than once but under ten times. This chain uses TRBV7-9 with TRBJ2-6; D perhaps matches TRBD1 (7 bases). The CDR3 extends over 15 amino acids. The V end lost 4 bases, the J end lost 4 bases, and 11 bases lay between the germline ends. Germline V gene data show CDR1 as SEHNR and CDR2 as FQNEAQ (reference sequence). The CDR3 sequence is CASSSQGGGANVLTF. The CDR3 coding sequence is TGTGCCAGCAGCTCCCAGGGGGGAGGGGCCAACGTCCTGACTTTC.

The rearrangement uses TRBV11-2 and TRBJ1-2, with TRBD1 as a possible D gene (5 bases). V lost 1 base and J lost 5, with 14 bases in between. The CDR3 is 15 residues long. Germline CDR1 is SGHAT and CDR2 is FQNNGV. As DNA, the CDR3 is TGTGCCAGCAGCTTAGCTACGGCAGGGACGTATGGCTACACCTTC. It is translated as CASSLATAGTYGYTF.

This clonotype was recorded many times. V and J are TRBV7-3 and TRBJ2-6, with D hard to call. Germline V gene sequence: CDR1 SGHTA, CDR2 FQGTGA. V was pared by 2 bases and J by 4 bases, with 3 bases between. The CDR3 sequence is 13 residues long. The CDR3 coding sequence is TGTGCCAGCAGCTTAGCCGGGGCCAACGTCCTGACTTTC. This encodes CASSLAGANVLTF.